This TCR beta chain was documented in a study of Ad26.COV2.S vaccination and SARS-CoV-2 variants (TCRdb year 2021). Regarding the complete study: TCRbeta repertoire sequencing was used to assess the specificity and breadth of SARS-CoV-2-reactive T cell receptors after Ad26.COV2.S vaccination. A total of 32 samples were included in the TCR-sequenced set, comprising roughly 19 Ad26.COV2.S vaccine recipients, 5 placebo recipients and 8 SARS-CoV-2 convalescent individuals.

In regard to this clone: The specificity of this receptor is unknown. The record has no base qualities; no much larger clone is one base away.

The immunoSEQ Assay was used to sequence TCRbeta CDR3 regions. After extraction, genomic DNA underwent amplification by bias-controlled multiplex PCR, followed by high-throughput sequencing. The authors processed their data as follows. To quantify the absolute abundance of every unique TCRbeta CDR3 region, sequences were collapsed and filtered. T cell fraction was estimated by normalizing TCRbeta template counts to usable DNA, which was measured by amplifying reference genes present in all nucleated cells. Repertoire TCRs were annotated as SARS-CoV-2-specific when V gene, CDR3 amino acid sequence and J gene were exactly matched to a known reactive TCR set. The reference SARS-CoV-2 TCR set came from MIRA and was filtered for enrichment in COVID-19-positive ImmuneCODE repertoires, removing public or cross-reactive TCRs. Based on the MIRA antigens, annotated TCRs were further analysed at the level of specific ORF or position within ORF. Breadth was defined as the number of annotated unique rearrangements divided by the total number of unique productive rearrangements, and depth was defined as the summed frequency of the annotated unique rearrangements. Two-sided Wilcoxon rank-sum tests were applied when comparing TCR breadth between groups. TCRdb retrieved this table from immuneACCESS and kept in-frame rearrangements only. Not all clones are present; in checked studies, unresolved V genes account for under half, and no reason is known for the remainder. V and J calls and clone size are given by that table; D and trimming were obtained from the DNA. In this sample the table shows around 370,000 clones, approximately 90% of which occur a single time. Of the sample, 3% to 4% is held by the ten largest clones.

The CDR3 runs 15 amino acids, cysteine and phenylalanine included. The CDR3 DNA has 45 bases and is translated from base 1. The germline V gene sets CDR1 to SGHTA and CDR2 to FQGNSA. V and J lose 2 bases and 0 bases, and a span of 11 bases separates them. The sample's time point, from its label and the paper: individuals recovered from natural SARS-CoV-2 infection. General conclusions and limits of the study: After vaccination, spike-specific CD8+ and CD4+ T cell responses were reported to show substantial breadth. Compared with placebo recipients, Ad26.COV2.S recipients showed higher spike-specific TCR breadth (P = 0.0014). Non-spike TCR breadth was comparable between vaccine and placebo recipients, consistent with the vaccine containing only spike. The authors noted that total T cell responses may have been underestimated by the TCR breadth and depth analyses.

The sequence was collected from a human donor who had recovered from COVID-19. The sample consisted of peripheral blood, taken after recovery from COVID-19. The chain employs TRBV7-2 and TRBJ2-7, with a tentative D gene TRBD1 over 6 matching bases. CDR3 reads: CASSLSRTASYEQYF. The nucleotides are TGTGCCAGCAGCTTATCCCGGACAGCCTCCTACGAGCAGTACTTC.